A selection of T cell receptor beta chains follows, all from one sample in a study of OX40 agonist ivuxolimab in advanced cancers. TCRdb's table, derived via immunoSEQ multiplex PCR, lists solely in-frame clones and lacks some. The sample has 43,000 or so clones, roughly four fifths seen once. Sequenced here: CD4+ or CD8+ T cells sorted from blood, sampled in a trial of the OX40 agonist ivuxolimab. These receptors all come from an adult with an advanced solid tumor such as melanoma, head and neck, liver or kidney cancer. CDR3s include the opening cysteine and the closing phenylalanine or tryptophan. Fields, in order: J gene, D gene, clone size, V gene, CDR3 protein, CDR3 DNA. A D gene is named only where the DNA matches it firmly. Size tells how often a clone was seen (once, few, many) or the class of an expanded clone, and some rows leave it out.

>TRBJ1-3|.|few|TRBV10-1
CASSDSPNSGNTIYF
TGCGCCAGCAGTGATTCACCGAACTCTGGAAACACCATATATTTT
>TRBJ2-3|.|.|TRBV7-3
CASRAAGTDTQYF
TGTGCCAGCAGAGCGGCGGGCACAGATACGCAGTATTTT
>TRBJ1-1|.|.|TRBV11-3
CASSFGERTEAFF
TGTGCCAGCAGCTTTGGGGAACGCACTGAAGCTTTCTTT
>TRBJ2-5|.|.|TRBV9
CASSPGTLKETQYF
TGTGCCAGCAGCCCCGGGACACTTAAAGAGACCCAGTACTTC
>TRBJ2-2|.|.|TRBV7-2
CASSSEGAGELFF
TGTGCCAGCAGCTCCGAGGGGGCCGGGGAGCTGTTTTTT
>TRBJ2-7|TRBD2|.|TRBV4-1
CASSQESLAGVTYEQYF
TGCGCCAGCAGCCAAGAGTCCTTAGCGGGAGTCACCTACGAGCAGTACTTC
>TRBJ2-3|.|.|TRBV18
CASSPASTDTQYF
TGTGCCAGCTCACCAGCATCCACAGATACGCAGTATTTT
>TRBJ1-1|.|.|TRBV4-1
CASSQGLGQWNTEAFF
TGCGCCAGCAGCCAAGGTCTTGGGCAGTGGAACACTGAAGCTTTCTTT
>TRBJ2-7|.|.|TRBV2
CASSERGISEQYF
TGTGCCAGCAGTGAAAGAGGGATTTCCGAGCAGTACTTC
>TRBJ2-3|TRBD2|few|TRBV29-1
CSVEPMRGSTDTQYF
TGCAGCGTTGAGCCCATGCGGGGGTCCACAGATACGCAGTATTTT
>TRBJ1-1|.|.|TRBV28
CASSLRILDAFF
TGTGCCAGCAGTTTAAGGATCCTTGACGCTTTCTTT
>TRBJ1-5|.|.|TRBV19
CASKGEFTSNQPQHF
TGTGCCAGCAAAGGAGAGTTTACCAGCAATCAGCCCCAGCATTTT
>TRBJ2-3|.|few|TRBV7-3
CASSRQGRGTDTQYF
TGTGCCAGCAGCCGGCAGGGTCGAGGCACAGATACGCAGTATTTT
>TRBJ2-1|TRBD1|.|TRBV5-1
CASSLARRDRNRPSYNEQFF
TGCGCCAGCAGCTTGGCCCGAAGGGACAGAAATCGGCCCTCCTACAATGAGCAGTTCTTC
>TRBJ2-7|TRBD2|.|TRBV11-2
CASLHGGEGREQYF
TGTGCCAGCCTCCATGGGGGGGAAGGGAGGGAGCAGTACTTC
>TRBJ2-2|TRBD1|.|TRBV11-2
CASSLAGPGQGTGELFF
TGTGCCAGCAGCTTAGCTGGGCCGGGACAGGGGACCGGGGAGCTGTTTTTT
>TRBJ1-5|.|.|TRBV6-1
CASEGYRQPQHF
TGTGCCAGCGAGGGGTACCGGCAGCCCCAGCATTTT
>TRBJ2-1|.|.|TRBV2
CASSADLMNNEQFF
TGTGCCAGCAGTGCGGATCTAATGAACAATGAGCAGTTCTTC
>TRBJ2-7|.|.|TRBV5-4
CASSPTLESYEQYF
TGTGCCAGCAGCCCAACGCTAGAATCCTACGAGCAGTACTTC
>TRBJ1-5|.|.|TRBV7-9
CASSSTGSNQPQHF
TGTGCCAGCAGCTCCACAGGAAGCAATCAGCCCCAGCATTTT
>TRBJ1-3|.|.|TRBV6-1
CASSVQDVYSGNTIYF
TGTGCCAGCAGTGTACAGGATGTATACTCTGGAAACACCATATATTTT
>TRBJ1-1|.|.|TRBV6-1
CASSDRANTEAFF
TGTGCCAGCAGTGACAGGGCGAACACTGAAGCTTTCTTT
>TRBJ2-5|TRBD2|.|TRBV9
CASSDKAGGMETQYF
TGTGCCAGCAGCGATAAAGCGGGAGGGATGGAGACCCAGTACTTC
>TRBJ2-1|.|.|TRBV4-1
CASSQLDGSYNEQFF
TGCGCCAGCAGCCAACTGGACGGTTCCTACAATGAGCAGTTCTTC
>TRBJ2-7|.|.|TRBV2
CASSRDPGDEQYF
TGTGCCAGCAGTCGGGACCCCGGGGACGAGCAGTACTTC
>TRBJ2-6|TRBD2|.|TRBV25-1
CASTSGGSGANVLTF
TGTGCCAGCACTAGCGGGGGATCTGGGGCCAACGTCCTGACTTTC
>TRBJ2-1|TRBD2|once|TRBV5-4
CASSSVLAGYNEQFF
TGTGCCAGCAGCTCGGTGCTAGCGGGATACAATGAGCAGTTCTTC
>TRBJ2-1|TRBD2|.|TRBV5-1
CASSLSSGSSYNEQFF
TGCGCCAGCAGCTTGAGTAGCGGGAGTTCCTACAATGAGCAGTTCTTC
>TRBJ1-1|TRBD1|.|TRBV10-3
CAIRAQGDAEAFF
TGTGCCATCAGGGCCCAGGGGGACGCTGAAGCTTTCTTT
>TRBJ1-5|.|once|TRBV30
CAWSYSNQPQHF
TGTGCCTGGAGCTATAGCAATCAGCCCCAGCATTTT
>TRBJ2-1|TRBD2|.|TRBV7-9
CASRVPGLDKFF
TGTGCCAGCAGAGTTCCGGGACTAGATAAGTTCTTC
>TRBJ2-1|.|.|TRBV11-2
CASSLTLATVEQFF
TGTGCCAGCAGCTTAACACTAGCCACGGTTGAGCAGTTCTTC
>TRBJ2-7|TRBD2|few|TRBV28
CASSLFDSGLHSGSYEQYF
TGTGCCAGCAGCCTCTTTGATAGCGGGTTACACTCCGGCTCCTACGAGCAGTACTTC
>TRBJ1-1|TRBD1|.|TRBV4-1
CASSQDIFTGVRGAFF
TGCGCCAGCAGCCAAGATATTTTCACAGGGGTGAGGGGAGCTTTCTTT
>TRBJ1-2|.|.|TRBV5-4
CASSSPLGGARGYTF
TGTGCCAGCAGCTCGCCCCTCGGAGGGGCGAGGGGCTACACCTTC
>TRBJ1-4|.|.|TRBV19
CASSMDGSGEKLFF
TGTGCCAGTAGTATGGACGGATCGGGTGAAAAACTGTTTTTT
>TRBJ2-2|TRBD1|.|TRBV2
CASTGQGSTGELFF
TGTGCCAGCACGGGACAGGGGTCCACCGGGGAGCTGTTTTTT
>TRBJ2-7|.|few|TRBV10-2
CASSVGVEQYF
TGCGCCAGCAGTGTGGGCGTCGAGCAGTACTTC
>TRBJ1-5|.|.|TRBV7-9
CASSYRASNQPQHF
TGTGCCAGCAGCTACCGGGCCTCTAATCAGCCCCAGCATTTT
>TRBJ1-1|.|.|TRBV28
CASKQGGTEAFF
TGTGCCAGCAAACAGGGTGGCACTGAAGCTTTCTTT
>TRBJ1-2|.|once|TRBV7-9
CASSLIRTEYGYTF
TGTGCCAGCAGCTTAATCCGAACAGAATATGGCTACACCTTC
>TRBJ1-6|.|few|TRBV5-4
CASSLFGQNSPLHF
TGTGCCAGCAGCTTGTTCGGACAAAATTCACCCCTCCACTTT
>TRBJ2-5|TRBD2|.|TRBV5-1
CASSFGTREETQYF
TGCGCCAGCAGCTTCGGGACTAGAGAAGAGACCCAGTACTTC
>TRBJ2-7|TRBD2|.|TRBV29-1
CSVSSGLYEQYF
TGCAGCGTCTCTAGCGGCCTTTACGAGCAGTACTTC
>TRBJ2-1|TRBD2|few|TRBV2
CASSRTSGRYNEQFF
TGTGCCAGCAGTCGGACTAGCGGGAGATACAATGAGCAGTTCTTC
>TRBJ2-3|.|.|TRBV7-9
CASSTGGGTVDTQYF
TGTGCCAGCAGCACTGGGGGCGGGACTGTGGATACGCAGTATTTT
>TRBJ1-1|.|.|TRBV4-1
CASSRDETGGNTEAFF
TGCGCCAGCAGCCGGGATGAGACAGGCGGAAACACTGAAGCTTTCTTT
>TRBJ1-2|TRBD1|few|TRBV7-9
CASSSLGTGYGYTF
TGTGCCAGCAGCTCGCTCGGGACAGGATATGGCTACACCTTC
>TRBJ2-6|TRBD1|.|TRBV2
CASREQGTGANVLTF
TGTGCCAGCAGAGAACAGGGGACTGGGGCCAACGTCCTGACTTTC
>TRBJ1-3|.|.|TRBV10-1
CASSPGGAYSGNTIYF
TGCGCCAGCAGTCCTGGTGGGGCCTACTCTGGAAACACCATATATTTT
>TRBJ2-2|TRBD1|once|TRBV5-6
CASSLGQGLSGELFF
TGTGCCAGCAGCTTGGGACAGGGCCTGTCCGGGGAGCTGTTTTTT
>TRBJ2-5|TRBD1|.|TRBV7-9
CASSLGWTGRETQYF
TGTGCCAGCAGCTTAGGGTGGACAGGGCGAGAGACCCAGTACTTC
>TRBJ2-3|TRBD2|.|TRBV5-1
CASSNGGTSSTDTQYF
TGCGCCAGCAGCAACGGGGGGACCTCTAGCACAGATACGCAGTATTTT
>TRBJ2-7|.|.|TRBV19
CASSHPDRKYEQYF
TGTGCCAGTAGCCATCCGGACAGAAAGTACGAGCAGTACTTC
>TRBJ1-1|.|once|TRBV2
CAKQRSTIGGTEAFF
TGTGCCAAGCAGAGGTCCACGATCGGCGGCACTGAAGCTTTCTTT
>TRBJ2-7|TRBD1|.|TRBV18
CASSLPGQGPDEQYF
TGTGCCAGCTCACTACCGGGACAGGGACCCGACGAGCAGTACTTC